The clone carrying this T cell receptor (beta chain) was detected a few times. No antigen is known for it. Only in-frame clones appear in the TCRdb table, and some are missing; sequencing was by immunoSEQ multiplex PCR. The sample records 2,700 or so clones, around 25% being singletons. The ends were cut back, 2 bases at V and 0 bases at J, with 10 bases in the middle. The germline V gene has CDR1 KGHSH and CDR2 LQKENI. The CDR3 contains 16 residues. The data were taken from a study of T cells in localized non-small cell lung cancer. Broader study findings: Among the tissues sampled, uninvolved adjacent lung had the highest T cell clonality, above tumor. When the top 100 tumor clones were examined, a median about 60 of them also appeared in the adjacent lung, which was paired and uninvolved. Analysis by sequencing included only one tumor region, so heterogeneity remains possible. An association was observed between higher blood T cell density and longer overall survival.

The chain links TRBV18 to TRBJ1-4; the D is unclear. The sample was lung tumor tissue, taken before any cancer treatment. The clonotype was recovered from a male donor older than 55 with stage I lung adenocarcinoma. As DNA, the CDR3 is TGTGCCAGCTCACCAGGAGGTACTGCAACTAATGAAAAACTGTTTTTT. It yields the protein CASSPGGTATNEKLFF. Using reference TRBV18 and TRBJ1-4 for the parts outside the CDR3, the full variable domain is NAGVMQNPRHLVRRRGQEARLRCSPMKGHSHVYWYRQLPEEGLKFMVYLQKENIIDESGMPKERFSAEFPKEGPSILRIQQVVRGDSAAYFCASSPGGTATNEKLFFGSGTQLSVL.